The 8 T cell receptor beta chains presented below share a single source sample, sequenced in a study of graft-versus-host responses after intestinal transplantation. The antigens for these receptors are not known. Libraries were prepared by immunoSEQ multiplex PCR; TCRdb keeps only in-frame clonotypes and omits some of them. The sample carries roughly 110,000 clones, around 94% recorded once. The sequences come from unstimulated CD4+ T cells sorted from spleen or lymph node cells, collected before transplant. The origin of the receptors is a human donor who was the organ donor for an intestinal transplant.

The rearrangement links TRBV30 to TRBJ2-1, with 13 bases lining up with TRBD2. This CDR3 contains 14 residues. Unmatched junction bases numbered 2, after V lost 0 bases and J lost 9 bases. Germline assignment: CDR1 GTSNPN and CDR2 SVGIG (reference sequence). The CDR3 is CAWSVLAGGIEQFF. Written as DNA, the CDR3 is TGTGCCTGGAGTGTACTAGCGGGAGGGATTGAGCAGTTCTTC.

The DNA for the CDR3 is TGTGCCAGCAGTTTCGGGGCGGGGCGCACAGATACGCAGTATTTT. Its protein is CASSFGAGRTDTQYF. This chain uses TRBV6-1 with TRBJ2-3, with D maybe TRBD2 (6 bases). The CDR3 contains 15 residues. The V and J ends lost 5 bases and 1 base respectively, with 13 bases between them. Germline V lookup: CDR1 MNHNS, CDR2 SASEGT.

The rearrangement links TRBV11-2 to TRBJ2-2; possibly TRBD1 or TRBD2 for D (5 bases each). Germline CDR1 SGHAT, CDR2 FQNNGV. V lost 6 bases, J lost 6 bases, and 17 bases lay in between. The CDR3 length is 15 residues. Here the CDR3 reads CASRRDPTVSGELFF. CDR3 nucleotide sequence: TGTGCCAGCAGGAGGGACCCCACGGTATCCGGGGAGCTGTTTTTT.

The gene calls are TRBV12-5 and TRBJ1-1; D might be TRBD1 (5 bases). Deletions cut 0 bases from V and 1 base from J, with 15 bases between. The germline gives CDR1 LGHNT, CDR2 FRNRAP. The CDR3 has 17 residues. In nucleotides, the CDR3 is TGTGCTAGTGGTTTGGTACTTGGAGGGGACCGGAACACTGAAGCTTTCTTT. It translates to CASGLVLGGDRNTEAFF.

The sample holds one count of this clone. CDR3 protein: CASSYFLSLRDRGLGGELFF. The DNA for the CDR3 is TGCGCCAGCAGCTATTTCCTGAGTTTGCGGGACAGGGGGCTCGGCGGGGAGCTGTTTTTT. The chain is built from TRBV4-1 and TRBJ2-2, with TRBD1 identical over 12 bases. CDR3 size: 20 residues. The V and J ends lost 5 bases and 7 bases, in that order; junction bases with no gene match: 20. CDR1 is MGHRA, CDR2 YSYEKL, per germline.

This sequence joins TRBV27 and TRBJ2-7, with D possibly being TRBD1 (6 bases). The CDR3 is made up of 17 amino acids. V lost 4 bases and J lost 3, with 22 bases in between. Germline V gives CDR1 MNHEY, CDR2 SMNVEV (reference sequence). The CDR3 loop reads CASSSRAPGRGFYEQYF. Here the CDR3 DNA reads TGTGCCAGCAGTTCACGCGCCCCCGGCAGGGGATTCTACGAGCAGTACTTC.

The chain carries TRBV6-5 and TRBJ1-1; D might be TRBD1 (5 bases). This CDR3 region has 12 residues. The germline V gene has CDR1 MNHEY and CDR2 SVGAGI. Trimming shortened V by 5 bases and J by 5 bases, and 9 bases separated the two germline ends. CDR3 sequence reads: CASSVGGTEAFF. DNA of the CDR3: TGTGCCAGCAGTGTGGGGGGAACTGAAGCTTTCTTT.

J is TRBJ2-3 and V is TRBV5-5, with TRBD2 identical over 8 bases. Germline assignment: CDR1 SGHKS and CDR2 YYEKEE (reference sequence). After removal of 3 bases from V and 3 bases from J, the junction contained 6 bases not matched to a gene. CDR3 length: 15 residues. CDR3 DNA: TGTGCCAGCAGCTGGGGTACGGGAGGGACAGATACGCAGTATTTT. Translated, it gives CASSWGTGGTDTQYF. The whole variable domain, remainder taken from reference TRBV5-5 and TRBJ2-3, is DAGVTQSPTHLIKTRGQQVTLRCSPISGHKSVSWYQQVLGQGPQFIFQYYEKEERGRGNFPDRFSARQFPNYSSELNVNALLLGDSALYLCASSWGTGGTDTQYFGPGTRLTVL.